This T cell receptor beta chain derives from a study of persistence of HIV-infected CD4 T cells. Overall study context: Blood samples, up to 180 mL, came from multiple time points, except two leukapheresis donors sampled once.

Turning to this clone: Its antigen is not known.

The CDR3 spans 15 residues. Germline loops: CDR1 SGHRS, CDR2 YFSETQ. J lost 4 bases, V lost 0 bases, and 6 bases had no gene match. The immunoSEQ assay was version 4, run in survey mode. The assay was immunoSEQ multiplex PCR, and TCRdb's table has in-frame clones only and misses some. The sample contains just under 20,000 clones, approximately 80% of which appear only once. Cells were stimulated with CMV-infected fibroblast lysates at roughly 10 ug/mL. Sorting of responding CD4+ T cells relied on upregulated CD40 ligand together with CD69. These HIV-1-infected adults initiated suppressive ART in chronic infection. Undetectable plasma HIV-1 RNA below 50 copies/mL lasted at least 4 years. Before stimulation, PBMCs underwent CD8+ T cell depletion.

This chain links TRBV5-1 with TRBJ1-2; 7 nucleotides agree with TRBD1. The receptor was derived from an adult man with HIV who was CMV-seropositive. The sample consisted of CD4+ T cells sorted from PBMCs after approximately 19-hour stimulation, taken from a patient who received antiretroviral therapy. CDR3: CASSLVGQLRYGYTF. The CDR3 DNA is TGCGCCAGCAGCTTGGTGGGACAGCTACGCTATGGCTACACCTTC.